The 24 T cell receptor beta chains below all came from one sample that was sequenced in a study of cytomegalovirus exposure and HLA in healthy donors. The PCR used 60 Vbeta and 13 Jbeta primers. Sequencing used immunoSEQ multiplex PCR; TCRdb keeps in-frame clones, though not all of them. The sample yields about 120,000 clones, over 70% seen once. The sample comprised PBMCs. These receptors were taken from a woman between 50 and 59 years old in good health and CMV-seropositive.

The table lists this clone with a few counts. The chain carries TRBV4-3 and TRBJ2-3; D is perhaps TRBD2 (5 bases). Germline values: CDR1 LGHNA, CDR2 YSLEER. The length of the CDR3 is 15 residues. The V end lost 4 bases, the J end lost 2 bases, and 13 bases lay between the germline ends. CDR3 sequence (DNA): TGCGCCAGCAGCCGAGAGGGCAGTTTCACAGATACGCAGTATTTT. Residues: CASSREGSFTDTQYF.

V and J are TRBV29-1 and TRBJ1-4; the match to TRBD1 covers 7 bases. The trim removed 3 bases at V and 2 bases at J, leaving 6 bases unmatched. The CDR3 extends over 15 amino acids. CDR1 is SQVTM, CDR2 ANQGSEA, per germline. The CDR3 is CSVEGTDTTNEKLFF. DNA of the CDR3: TGCAGCGTTGAGGGGACAGACACCACTAATGAAAAACTGTTTTTT.

The chain uses TRBV4-3 and TRBJ2-2, with D uncertain. Germline CDR1 and CDR2: LGHNA and YSLEER. The V and J ends lost 1 base and 6 bases respectively, with 12 bases between them. The CDR3 loop spans 15 amino acids. The CDR3 nucleotides are TGCGCCAGCAGCCAAGGCTATCTCGTAGCCGGGGAGCTGTTTTTT. Translating it yields CASSQGYLVAGELFF.

The chain carries TRBV9 and TRBJ2-7; the match to TRBD1 covers 8 bases. Germline loops: CDR1 SGDLS, CDR2 YYNGEE. V shed 3 bases and J 0 bases; nucleotides not matched to a gene: 5. The CDR3 is 15 residues long. CDR3 sequence: CASSEGQASSYEQYF. In DNA form, the CDR3 reads TGTGCCAGCAGCGAGGGACAGGCAAGCTCCTACGAGCAGTACTTC.

The chain uses TRBV21-1 and TRBJ1-2; the D call in the table, TRBD1, was not verified against the DNA. TRBV21-1 is shown as a pseudogene. The CDR3 has 14 residues. CDR3 sequence reads: CASSRKGVPYGYTF. The CDR3 DNA reads as TGTGCCAGCAGCAGGAAGGGGGTTCCCTATGGCTACACCTTC.

The chain carries TRBV9 and TRBJ2-1; D uncertain. The V gene's germline CDR1 is SGDLS and CDR2 YYNGEE. The germline V and J ends were trimmed by 3 bases and 8 bases, with 15 bases remaining between them. The CDR3 runs 14 residues. The DNA of the CDR3 is TGTGCCAGCAGCGGGTTACTTCGGAGCCATGAGCAGTTCTTC. Residues: CASSGLLRSHEQFF.

This clone was observed a single time. J is TRBJ1-1 and V is TRBV14, with unresolved D. The germline V and J ends were trimmed by 4 bases and 1 base, with 10 bases remaining between them. Germline V gene data show CDR1 as SGHDN and CDR2 as FVKESK. The CDR3 is 14 residues long. Written as DNA, the CDR3 is TGTGCCAGCAGCCGGTATTGGGCGAACACTGAAGCTTTCTTT. This codes for CASSRYWANTEAFF.

The J gene is TRBJ1-5, the V gene TRBV4-3; D may be TRBD1 (5 bases). The CDR3 runs 15 residues. V dropped 0 bases and J dropped 3 bases, with 9 bases sitting between them. Germline V gives CDR1 LGHNA, CDR2 YSLEER. CDR3 bases: TGCGCCAGCAGCCAAGATCGACAGCCCAATCAGCCCCAGCATTTT. Protein product: CASSQDRQPNQPQHF.

J is TRBJ1-1 and V is TRBV18; D unclear. Germline CDR1 KGHSH, CDR2 LQKENI. The V end was cut by 4 bases, the J end by 1 base, with 7 bases between. The CDR3 has 13 residues. CDR3 nucleotide sequence: TGTGCCAGCTCACTAGTCGCGAACACTGAAGCTTTCTTT. This sequence encodes CASSLVANTEAFF.

The chain combines TRBV5-1 with TRBJ1-6, with a weak D call TRBD1 (6 bases). Deletions cut 4 bases from V and 8 bases from J, with 13 bases between. The length of the CDR3 is 14 residues. The germline gives CDR1 SGHRS, CDR2 YFSETQ. CDR3 amino acids: CASSATGLHSPLHF. DNA of the CDR3: TGCGCCAGCAGCGCGACAGGTCTTCATTCACCCCTCCACTTT.

The chain joins TRBV7-6 to TRBJ1-5; TRBD1 agrees at 8 bases. V shed 4 bases, J shed 3 bases, and the junction held 2 bases outside the gene matches. This CDR3 comprises 14 residues. Per germline, CDR1 SGHVS and CDR2 FNYEAQ. CDR3 nucleotides: TGTGCCAGCAGCTCGGACAGGGCCAATCAGCCCCAGCATTTT. Translating gives CASSSDRANQPQHF.

The chain has TRBV4-3 and TRBJ2-2, with TRBD1 as a possible D gene (5 bases). Germline V CDR1 and CDR2: LGHNA, YSLEER. The CDR3 runs 15 residues. Trimming left V 4 bases short and J 5 bases short, with 14 bases between. CDR3 in amino acids: CASSRRVVGTGELFF. The CDR3, as DNA: TGCGCCAGCAGCCGCAGGGTAGTGGGAACCGGGGAGCTGTTTTTT.

The chain couples TRBV30 to TRBJ2-7; possible D gene TRBD1, 7 bases. The CDR3 runs 13 residues. CDR1 is GTSNPN, CDR2 SVGIG, per germline (reference sequence). CDR3 region: CASDREEHYEQYF. The CDR3 DNA reads TGTGCATCAGACAGGGAGGAACACTACGAGCAGTACTTC.

The chain has TRBV7-3 and TRBJ2-7, with D maybe TRBD2 (7 bases). This CDR3 region has 15 residues. The germline gives CDR1 SGHTA, CDR2 FQGTGA. V was pared by 5 bases and J by 0 bases, with 14 bases between. The CDR3 DNA follows: TGTGCCAGCAGCCGATGGGGGGGGCCCTCCTACGAGCAGTACTTC. It specifies CASSRWGGPSYEQYF. The full variable domain, with the rest looked up from reference TRBV7-3 and TRBJ2-7, is GAGVSQTPSNKVTEKGKYVELRCDPISGHTALYWYRQSLGQGPEFLIYFQGTGAADDSGLPNDRFFAVRPEGSVSTLKIQRTERGDSAVYLCASSRWGGPSYEQYFGPGTRLTVT.

V usage is TRBV21-1 and J usage is TRBJ2-2; the table calls TRBD1, which could not be checked here. TRBV21-1 has pseudogene status. The CDR3 spans 15 residues. The CDR3 sequence is CASSYRDNNTGELFF. The CDR3, as DNA: TGTGCCAGCAGCTACCGGGACAATAACACCGGGGAGCTGTTTTTT.

The rearrangement links TRBV7-2 to TRBJ2-1, with 13 bases that match TRBD2. This CDR3 spans 17 amino acids. CDR1 is SGHTA, CDR2 FQGNSA, per germline. Germline trimming cut 10 bases from V and 0 bases from J; bases unmatched to any gene: 9. CDR3 protein: CATQGLAGPSSYNEQFF. The CDR3 DNA sequence: TGTGCCACCCAGGGACTAGCGGGACCGAGCTCCTACAATGAGCAGTTCTTC.

This clone was seen more than once but under ten times. The gene calls are TRBV7-2 and TRBJ2-1, with 7 bases that match TRBD2. V lost 8 bases, J lost 1 base, and 2 bases stayed unmatched. The CDR3 is 13 amino acids. Germline CDR1 reads SGHTA; CDR2 reads FQGNSA. The CDR3 region has the DNA TGTGCCAGCGGCGGGGGATCCTACAATGAGCAGTTCTTC. This translates into CASGGGSYNEQFF.

The gene calls are TRBV6-1 and TRBJ1-2, with D possibly TRBD1 on 6 matching bases. This CDR3 is 15 amino acids long. The V end lost 0 bases, the J end lost 8 bases, and 16 bases lay between the germline ends. The germline V gene has CDR1 MNHNS and CDR2 SASEGT. The CDR3 DNA reads as TGTGCCAGCAGTGAAGCCCTAGGGGGATCGGGGGGCTACACCTTC. It codes for CASSEALGGSGGYTF.

The chain uses TRBV5-1 and TRBJ2-7; unclear D gene. CDR1 and CDR2 from the germline V gene are SGHRS and YFSETQ. With 0 bases removed from V and 0 bases from J, the gap between germline ends came to 10 bases. The CDR3 covers 15 residues. The CDR3 sequence is CASSLGLSPSYEQYF. For the CDR3, the DNA is TGCGCCAGCAGCTTGGGACTCAGTCCCTCCTACGAGCAGTACTTC.

V usage is TRBV6-6 and J usage is TRBJ2-7; D not resolved. The CDR3 length is 12 residues. From germline, CDR1 is MNHNY and CDR2 SVGAGI (reference sequence). Deletions cut 3 bases from V and 2 bases from J, with 5 bases between. CDR3 in DNA: TGTGCCAGCAGTTATGCAGCCTACGAGCAGTACTTC. It is translated as CASSYAAYEQYF.

The chain carries TRBV18 and TRBJ2-3; no definite D call. V lost 0 bases and J 3 bases, leaving 4 bases between the germline ends. Germline lookup yields CDR1 KGHSH and CDR2 LQKENI. This CDR3 comprises 13 residues. The CDR3 is CASSPPTTDTQYF. The CDR3 coding sequence is TGTGCCAGCTCACCACCTACAACAGATACGCAGTATTTT. Combining the CDR3 with reference TRBV18 and TRBJ2-3 gives the whole variable domain NAGVMQNPRHLVRRRGQEARLRCSPMKGHSHVYWYRQLPEEGLKFMVYLQKENIIDESGMPKERFSAEFPKEGPSILRIQQVVRGDSAAYFCASSPPTTDTQYFGPGTRLTVL.

The chain uses TRBV4-2 and TRBJ2-1; D not resolved. CDR3 length: 12 residues. Between the trimmed V and J ends, which lost 0 bases and 9 bases, there was a span of 6 bases. Germline values: CDR1 LGHNA, CDR2 YNFKEQ. CDR3 region: CASSQERAEQFF. The CDR3 DNA is TGTGCCAGCAGCCAAGAGCGAGCTGAGCAGTTCTTC.

The chain couples TRBV19 to TRBJ2-6, with 7 bases that match TRBD1. J lost 0 bases, V lost 7 bases, and 9 bases had no gene match. Germline V CDR1 and CDR2: LNHDA, SQIVND (reference sequence). The CDR3 extends over 17 amino acids. The CDR3, as DNA: TGTGCCAGTAATCCAGGGACAGCCAGCTCTGGGGCCAACGTCCTGACTTTC. Its translation: CASNPGTASSGANVLTF. Supplemented by reference TRBV19 and TRBJ2-6, the full variable domain reads DGGITQSPKYLFRKEGQNVTLSCEQNLNHDAMYWYRQDPGQGLRLIYYSQIVNDFQKGDIAEGYSVSREKKESFPLTVTSAQKNPTAFYLCASNPGTASSGANVLTFGAGSRLTVL.

The chain has TRBV18 and TRBJ2-7, with 7 bases identical to TRBD1. Germline V lookup: CDR1 KGHSH, CDR2 LQKENI. The V and J ends lost 4 bases and 4 bases, in that order; junction bases with no gene match: 13. This CDR3 has 16 residues. The DNA of the CDR3 is TGTGCCAGCTCACGGCGGACAGGACACGCCTCATACGAGCAGTACTTC. Protein product: CASSRRTGHASYEQYF.